The clone carrying this TCR beta chain has just a few counts. Its antigen remains unidentified. The sample belongs to a study of T cells in Graves' hyperthyroidism and ophthalmopathy. In the study overall: Upon initial diagnosis and before any treatment, peripheral blood was collected.

TCR beta CDR3 regions were amplified from RNA. First-round RT-PCR targeting the TCR CDR3 was performed with the HTBI primer set. TCRdb recomputed calls from the multiplex PCR reads with MiXCR, one row per CDR3 protein. The sample holds around 240,000 distinct CDR3 sequences, about 14% seen once. Findings and caveats of the study: By a 13 V-J model, ophthalmopathy was set apart from stable hyperthyroidism. Within blood appeared most thyroid clonotypes that had expanded above 0.001.

The receptor comes from a woman aged 35 to 49 with Graves' hyperthyroidism that later progressed to Graves' ophthalmopathy. The sample taken for sequencing was blood.

In DNA form, the CDR3 reads TGCGCCAGCAGCCAAGATCCCAGACTAGCGGGAGGGATTTCCTACGAGCAGTACTTC. This gives the protein CASSQDPRLAGGISYEQYF. The V call is TRBV4-1, the J call TRBJ2-7; 14 bases match TRBD2. CDR1 MGHRA and CDR2 YSYEKL come from the germline V gene. Trimming at V came to 0 bases and at J to 1 base, leaving 8 bases not matched to a gene. The CDR3 has 19 amino acids.